This TCR beta chain was captured by sequencing in a study of OX40 agonist ivuxolimab in advanced cancers. The table came from immunoSEQ multiplex PCR; TCRdb's copy has only in-frame clones and leaves some out. The sample consists of roughly 83,000 clones, approximately 88% of them appearing once. The CDR3 runs 13 residues. The ends were cut back, 2 bases at V and 0 bases at J, with 5 bases in the middle. Germline CDR1 reads SGDLS; CDR2 reads YYNGEE. The specimen was CD4+ or CD8+ T cells sorted from blood, collected in a trial of the OX40 agonist ivuxolimab. This clonotype was sampled from an adult with an advanced solid tumor such as melanoma, head and neck, liver or kidney cancer. J is TRBJ1-2 and V is TRBV9; D uncertain. CDR3 DNA sequence: TGTGCCAGCAGCGTCAGCTCTAACTATGGCTACACCTTC. It encodes CASSVSSNYGYTF.